This entry is about one T cell receptor (beta chain). These data come from a study of cytotoxic CD8 clonotypes in ibrutinib-treated CLL. The CDR3 is 11 amino acids. Germline V CDR1 and CDR2: MNHEY, SVGAGI. Clones were sequenced by immunoSEQ multiplex PCR, and TCRdb holds only the in-frame ones, with some missing. The sample has around 77,000 clones; approximately 80% are singletons. The TCR comes from a human donor with chronic lymphocytic leukemia. Specimen: PBMCs, collected at disease progression, from a patient treated with ibrutinib. The gene calls are TRBV6-5 and TRBJ1-1; no clear D gene. DNA for the CDR3: TGTGCTACGGCGGGGTGGGCTGAAGCTTTCTTT. It yields the protein CATAGWAEAFF.